The present TCR beta chain was sequenced within a study of OX40 agonist ivuxolimab in advanced cancers. The method was immunoSEQ multiplex PCR; TCRdb's version includes in-frame clones alone and lacks a portion of them. The repertoire holds approximately 77,000 clones, with under 85% as singletons. The material was CD4+ or CD8+ T cells sorted from blood, obtained in a trial of the OX40 agonist ivuxolimab. The source is an adult with an advanced solid tumor such as melanoma, head and neck, liver or kidney cancer.

CDR3 DNA: TGTGCCAGCAGCAAAGTCCAGGAAGGCCAGGGCCTCAATCGCTATGGCTACACCTTC. This gives the protein CASSKVQEGQGLNRYGYTF. The genes are TRBV21-1 and TRBJ1-2; the table calls TRBD1, which could not be checked here. TRBV21-1 is a recognized pseudogene. CDR3 length: 19 amino acids.